Here is one T cell receptor beta chain with its context. The record originates from a study of T cell changes during pregnancy in multiple sclerosis. V was clipped by 4 bases and J by 1 base; unmatched bases: 7. Germline V gives CDR1 MDHEN, CDR2 SYDVKM. This CDR3 contains 16 residues. Profiled with immunoSEQ multiplex PCR; TCRdb holds only in-frame clones, not every one. The sample lists about 33,000 clones, 91% occurring once. The TCR sequence derives from a female donor in good health, enrolled as a control in a pregnancy study. The chain is built from TRBV28 and TRBJ2-7; 10 bases agree with TRBD2. The material sequenced was CD4+ T cells from peripheral blood mononuclear cells, taken in the third trimester of pregnancy. For the CDR3, the DNA is TGTGCCAGCAGTTCACCCCAGCGGGAGGGATCCTACGAGCAGTACTTC. Translated, it gives CASSSPQREGSYEQYF.